The 31 T cell receptor beta chains presented below share a single source sample, sequenced in a study of blood T cell repertoires in COVID-19. The method was immunoSEQ multiplex PCR; TCRdb's version includes in-frame clones alone and lacks a portion of them. The repertoire holds about 370,000 clones, around 90% seen once, with about 6.8% in the top ten. The sample consisted of peripheral blood. The source is a man younger than 35 with active or convalescent COVID-19.

The rearrangement links TRBV28 to TRBJ1-2; D remains unclear. The CDR3 is 15 residues long. Germline-derived CDR1 and CDR2 are MDHEN and SYDVKM. V was pared by 7 bases and J by 4 bases, with 19 bases between. In DNA, the CDR3 is TGTGCCAGCACCTCAGCCCAGGCAGGCTTCTATGGCTACACCTTC. It encodes CASTSAQAGFYGYTF.

This chain joins TRBV9 and TRBJ2-1; 7 bases fit TRBD2. This CDR3 region has 15 residues. Trimming cost V 0 bases and J 4 bases; bases outside gene matches: 4. Germline assignment: CDR1 SGDLS and CDR2 YYNGEE. The CDR3 reads CASSVERGGYNEQFF. CDR3 bases: TGTGCCAGCAGCGTAGAGAGGGGAGGGTACAATGAGCAGTTCTTC.

The rearrangement joins TRBV18 to TRBJ2-2; no clear D gene. There are 14 residues in the CDR3. Germline CDR1 and CDR2: KGHSH and LQKENI. Trimming cost V 0 bases and J 1 base, with 3 bases left between them. The CDR3 DNA is TGTGCCAGCTCACCACCGAGGAACACCGGGGAGCTGTTTTTT. Residues: CASSPPRNTGELFF.

The chain uses TRBV19 and TRBJ2-1; maybe TRBD2 (6 bases). The CDR3 runs to 14 residues. The germline CDR1 and CDR2 sequences are LNHDA and SQIVND (reference sequence). V lost 5 bases and J 3 bases, leaving 11 bases between the germline ends. The CDR3 loop reads CASSPSGVYNEQFF. The DNA for the CDR3 is TGTGCCAGTAGTCCTTCGGGAGTCTACAATGAGCAGTTCTTC.

The rearrangement uses TRBV7-9 and TRBJ2-3; possible D gene TRBD2, 5 bases. This CDR3 spans 12 amino acids. Germline V gene sequence: CDR1 SEHNR, CDR2 FQNEAQ (reference sequence). Trimming removed 6 bases from V and 6 bases from J, with 10 bases in between. CDR3 residues: CASRTTGDTQYF. The CDR3 DNA reads TGTGCCAGCAGAACTACGGGGGATACGCAGTATTTT.

This clone occurred once. The J gene is TRBJ2-7, the V gene TRBV15, with 9 positions matching TRBD2. Germline CDR1 reads LNHNV; CDR2 reads YYDKDF (reference sequence). This CDR3 contains 17 residues. The trim removed 0 bases at V and 2 bases at J, leaving 8 bases unmatched. The CDR3 protein is CATSRDISGSTPYEQYF. The CDR3 DNA follows: TGTGCCACCAGCAGAGATATTAGCGGGAGCACTCCCTACGAGCAGTACTTC.

This clone has more than one count but fewer than ten. The rearrangement uses TRBV19 and TRBJ1-4; TRBD1 is a possible D gene (5 bases). CDR1 LNHDA and CDR2 SQIVND come from the germline V gene (reference sequence). V lost 4 bases to trimming and J lost 11 bases, with 11 bases between them. The CDR3 runs 12 residues. CDR3 loop: CASSTRAGKLFF. CDR3 sequence (DNA): TGTGCCAGTAGTACTAGGGCAGGGAAACTGTTTTTT.

V usage is TRBV6-5 and J usage is TRBJ1-6; a possible D gene is TRBD1 (6 bases). V lost 10 bases and J lost 10, with 17 bases in between. CDR1 and CDR2 from the germline V gene are MNHEY and SVGAGI. The CDR3 has 13 amino acids. CDR3 region: CATVQGSNSPLHF. CDR3 DNA: TGTGCCACCGTACAGGGTTCCAACTCACCCCTCCACTTT.

V gene TRBV18 combines with J gene TRBJ1-6; D might be TRBD1 (6 bases). The CDR3 extends over 16 amino acids. Germline-derived CDR1 and CDR2 are KGHSH and LQKENI. V was trimmed by 3 bases and J by 5 bases, leaving 14 bases between them. This chain's CDR3 is CASSPPGTYDNSPLHF. The CDR3 bases are TGTGCCAGCTCACCCCCCGGGACATACGATAATTCACCCCTCCACTTT.

V usage is TRBV5-8 and J usage is TRBJ2-2, with 7 bases matching TRBD2. Germline V gene sequence: CDR1 SGHTS, CDR2 YDEGEE. With V trimmed by 3 bases and J by 1 base, 3 bases remained unmatched. The CDR3 is 15 residues long. The CDR3 DNA sequence: TGTGCCAGCAGCTCCGGGACTAAGAACACCGGGGAGCTGTTTTTT. This encodes CASSSGTKNTGELFF.

The chain links TRBV5-1 to TRBJ1-1; D is unclear. The V and J ends lost 4 bases and 5 bases respectively, with 9 bases between them. This CDR3 contains 12 residues. Germline V gene sequence: CDR1 SGHRS, CDR2 YFSETQ. CDR3 sequence reads: CASSTAGTEAFF. As DNA, the CDR3 is TGCGCCAGCAGCACGGCGGGGACTGAAGCTTTCTTT.

This sequence joins TRBV7-2 and TRBJ2-5; D is ambiguous. This CDR3 has 11 amino acids. CDR1 is SGHTA, CDR2 FQGNSA, per germline. V lost 5 bases, J lost 5 bases, and 6 bases lay in between. The CDR3 DNA sequence: TGTGCCAGCAGCCAGGTCGAGACCCAGTACTTC. Protein: CASSQVETQYF.

The rearrangement links TRBV7-2 to TRBJ1-2, with TRBD1 matching 7 bases. Trimming took 1 base from V and 4 from J; bases not matched to a gene: 3. This CDR3 has 14 residues. Looked up from germline, CDR1 is SGHTA and CDR2 is FQGNSA. The CDR3 reads CASSLEPGGYGYTF. CDR3 bases: TGTGCCAGCAGCTTAGAGCCAGGGGGCTATGGCTACACCTTC.

This chain links TRBV28 with TRBJ2-7, with D possibly TRBD1 on 5 matching bases. CDR3 length equals 14 residues. The germline gives CDR1 MDHEN, CDR2 SYDVKM. Deletions cut 5 bases from V and 3 bases from J, with 14 bases between. CDR3 in amino acids: CASSRPTANYEQYF. CDR3 coding DNA: TGTGCCAGCAGTCGACCGACAGCGAACTACGAGCAGTACTTC.

This clone showed up many times. The rearrangement joins TRBV6-4 to TRBJ2-2, with 10 nucleotides matching TRBD1. There are 15 residues in the CDR3. The germline V gene encodes CDR1 MRHNA and CDR2 SNTAGT. V gave up 6 bases and J gave up 3 bases; unmatched junction bases: 4. Here the CDR3 reads CASSETGGDTGELFF. The DNA of the CDR3 is TGTGCCAGCAGCGAGACAGGGGGCGACACCGGGGAGCTGTTTTTT.

The chain couples TRBV5-1 to TRBJ1-6; 7 bases are a match to TRBD1. This CDR3 comprises 15 residues. J was trimmed by 7 bases and V by 1 base; bases with no gene match: 5. Germline V gives CDR1 SGHRS, CDR2 YFSETQ. Here the CDR3 DNA reads TGCGCCAGCAGCTTGACAGGGGACCGCAATTCACCCCTCCACTTT. As protein: CASSLTGDRNSPLHF.

The chain couples TRBV7-8 to TRBJ1-6; 8 bases are a match to TRBD1. Germline CDR1 SGHVS, CDR2 FQNEAQ. V trimming: 2 bases; J trimming: 8 bases; junction bases outside the gene matches: 8. The CDR3 totals 16 residues. The chain's CDR3 is CASSLRSRGHDSPLHF. The CDR3 nucleotides are TGTGCCAGCAGCTTAAGGAGCAGGGGGCATGATTCACCCCTCCACTTT.

The CDR3 protein is CASSPPGRGDTEAFF. The DNA for the CDR3 is TGCGCCAGCAGCCCTCCGGGGCGGGGGGACACTGAAGCTTTCTTT. The chain links TRBV4-1 to TRBJ1-1; D is possibly TRBD1 (5 bases). Trimming left V 4 bases short and J 3 bases short, with 15 bases between. This CDR3 comprises 15 residues. Germline loops: CDR1 MGHRA, CDR2 YSYEKL.

This clone was recorded only once. The gene calls are TRBV5-1 and TRBJ2-7; 12 nucleotides align to TRBD2. The CDR3 has 17 amino acids. From germline, CDR1 is SGHRS and CDR2 YFSETQ. V lost 5 bases, J lost 5 bases, and 14 bases stayed unmatched. CDR3 DNA: TGCGCCAGCAGGGTCTCTCTAGCGGGAGGGCCCCAGGACGAGCAGTACTTC. Its translation: CASRVSLAGGPQDEQYF.

The chain uses TRBV14 and TRBJ1-2; D call uncertain. The CDR3 runs to 12 residues. Deletions cut 1 base from V and 5 bases from J, with 5 bases between. CDR1 and CDR2 (germline): SGHDN, FVKESK. The CDR3 loop reads CASSQARYGYTF. For the CDR3, the DNA is TGTGCCAGCAGCCAAGCCCGTTATGGCTACACCTTC.

The sample holds one count of this clone. DNA of the CDR3: TGTGCCAGCAGTTTGGTAGATTTCGAGACCCAGTACTTC. It encodes CASSLVDFETQYF. The V and J genes are TRBV6-2 or TRBV6-3 and TRBJ2-5; no clear D. From germline, CDR1 is MNHEY and CDR2 SVGEGT. The CDR3 loop spans 13 amino acids. Trimming took off 4 bases at V and 5 bases at J, with 11 bases between the two ends.

The chain is built from TRBV4-1 and TRBJ2-2, with 12 bases that match TRBD2. From germline, CDR1 is MGHRA and CDR2 YSYEKL. This CDR3 is 20 amino acids long. The ends lost 2 bases at V and 5 bases at J; junction bases unmatched: 15. The CDR3 here is CASSQIFPRLAGVRTGELFF. The CDR3 bases are TGCGCCAGCAGCCAAATATTCCCGAGACTAGCGGGAGTTCGGACCGGGGAGCTGTTTTTT.

The chain recombines TRBV9 with TRBJ2-2; tentatively, D is TRBD2 (5 bases). The CDR3 contains 15 residues. V was shortened by 4 bases and J by 0 bases, with 10 bases between the two germline ends. The germline gives CDR1 SGDLS, CDR2 YYNGEE. The CDR3 region has the DNA TGTGCCAGCAGCCGAGGGCCCCCGAACACCGGGGAGCTGTTTTTT. Protein product: CASSRGPPNTGELFF. Looking up the rest from reference TRBV9 and TRBJ2-2 gives the full variable domain: DSGVTQTPKHLITATGQRVTLRCSPRSGDLSVYWYQQSLDQGLQFLIQYYNGEERAKGNILERFSAQQFPDLHSELNLSSLELGDSALYFCASSRGPPNTGELFFGEGSRLTVL.

The rearrangement joins TRBV30 to TRBJ1-5, with D possibly matching TRBD1 (6 bases). The germline gives CDR1 GTSNPN, CDR2 SVGIG (reference sequence). The CDR3 has 14 residues. V lost 3 bases, J lost 0 bases, and 9 bases lay in between. The CDR3 DNA reads TGTGCCTGGAGCTTGACAGGTAGCAATCAGCCCCAGCATTTT. Translation gives CAWSLTGSNQPQHF.

This sequence joins TRBV19 and TRBJ1-2, with 11 bases lining up with TRBD1. The CDR3 runs 15 residues. Germline V gene data show CDR1 as LNHDA and CDR2 as SQIVND (reference sequence). The junction had 4 bases not matched to a gene; V was cut back by 3 bases and J by 4 bases. The CDR3, as DNA: TGTGCCAGTAGTATCGCCGGGACAGGGGGCTATGGCTACACCTTC. Its protein product is CASSIAGTGGYGYTF.

This sequence joins TRBV30 and TRBJ1-5; D is possibly TRBD1 (6 bases). The CDR3 length is 15 residues. V lost 4 bases, J lost 6 bases, and 19 bases lay in between. Germline V gene data show CDR1 as GTSNPN and CDR2 as SVGIG (reference sequence). CDR3: CAWTPGPGAAQPQHF. The DNA of the CDR3 is TGTGCCTGGACACCGGGACCAGGGGCGGCTCAGCCCCAGCATTTT.

The chain carries TRBV28 and TRBJ2-2, with TRBD1 matching 8 bases. Germline CDR1 and CDR2: MDHEN and SYDVKM. The J segment lost 5 bases and the V segment lost 3 bases, leaving 17 bases of the junction unmatched. The CDR3 sequence is 19 residues long. The CDR3 reads CASSFNSGARQGRTGELFF. In DNA, the CDR3 is TGTGCCAGCAGTTTCAATTCGGGCGCCCGACAGGGGAGAACCGGGGAGCTGTTTTTT.

Here the CDR3 reads CASLAGQGLSYEQYF. In nucleotides, the CDR3 is TGTGCCAGCCTGGCTGGGCAGGGGCTCTCCTACGAGCAGTACTTC. The chain has TRBV2 and TRBJ2-7, with D possibly being TRBD1 (6 bases). V lost 8 bases, J lost 0 bases, and 17 bases lay in between. CDR3 length: 15 amino acids. Germline V gene sequence: CDR1 SNHLY, CDR2 FYNNEI.

This sequence joins TRBV2 and TRBJ1-1; unclear D gene. The length of the CDR3 is 13 residues. Germline-derived CDR1 and CDR2 are SNHLY and FYNNEI. V lost 3 bases, J lost 6 bases, and 11 bases lay in between. In DNA form, the CDR3 reads TGTGCCAGCAGTGATAAGCGGGCATCTGAAGCTTTCTTT. Amino acids: CASSDKRASEAFF.

The chain couples TRBV5-6 to TRBJ1-6; 8 nucleotides match TRBD1. With V trimmed by 4 bases and J by 9 bases, 9 bases remained unmatched. CDR3 length: 15 amino acids. Germline V gives CDR1 SGHDT, CDR2 YYEEEE. The CDR3 DNA is TGTGCCAGCAGCGGCCTTGGACAGGGTGTTTCACCCCTCCACTTT. This encodes CASSGLGQGVSPLHF.

The J gene is TRBJ2-5, the V gene TRBV6-4, with unresolved D. Trimming pared 8 bases from V and 4 bases from J, leaving 17 bases between. Germline assignment: CDR1 MRHNA and CDR2 SNTAGT. CDR3 length: 14 amino acids. CDR3 loop: CASPKSDCRETQYF. CDR3 DNA: TGTGCCAGCCCCAAAAGCGATTGTCGAGAGACCCAGTACTTC.